A single sample is the source of the 16 T cell receptor beta chains below, sequenced in a study of T cells in Graves' hyperthyroidism and ophthalmopathy. Researchers took RNA transcripts and amplified the TCR beta CDR3 regions from them. The study used the HTBI primer set for a first-round RT-PCR of the TCR CDR3. TCRdb analysed the multiplex PCR reads with MiXCR anew, one entry per CDR3 protein. Of about 480,000 distinct CDR3 sequences listed, roughly a quarter are singletons. The sequencing input was blood. Receptors were obtained from a woman in her thirties with Graves' ophthalmopathy.

This clonotype was counted many times. The genes are TRBV3-1 and TRBJ1-5, with D maybe TRBD1 (5 bases). Trimming cost V 0 bases and J 5 bases, with 11 bases left between them. In germline, CDR1 is LGHDT, CDR2 YNNKEL (reference sequence). The CDR3 length is 15 residues. CDR3 DNA sequence: TGTGCCAGCAGCCAAGACGGGGCAGGCGATCAGCCCCAGCATTTT. Protein: CASSQDGAGDQPQHF.

This clonotype was counted a few times. V and J are TRBV27 and TRBJ2-7; 12 bases line up with TRBD2. V gave up 7 bases and J gave up 5 bases; unmatched junction bases: 6. The CDR3 runs to 14 residues. Germline values: CDR1 MNHEY, CDR2 SMNVEV (reference sequence). DNA of the CDR3: TGTGCCAGCACCAGACTAGCGGGGGACCACGAGCAGTACTTC. Protein product: CASTRLAGDHEQYF.

The chain recombines TRBV27 with TRBJ2-3; TRBD2 is a possible D gene (6 bases). V was clipped by 5 bases and J by 6 bases, with 15 bases between them. The germline CDR1 and CDR2 sequences are MNHEY and SMNVEV (reference sequence). This CDR3 is 14 amino acids long. CDR3 residues: CASSIRETRDTQYF. The DNA of the CDR3 is TGTGCCAGCAGTATCCGGGAGACCCGCGATACGCAGTATTTT.

Regarding this clonotype: At one boundary the junction diverges from the germline segment, which might be a read error. The chain is built from TRBV6-1 and TRBJ1-1, with D uncertain. The CDR3 runs 12 residues. Germline values: CDR1 MNHNS, CDR2 SASEGT. The CDR3 loop is CASRITHTDAFF. The CDR3 nucleotides are TGTGCCAGCAGGATCACTCACACTGATGCTTTCTTT.

This clonotype was seen at least ten times. The V gene is TRBV5-1, the J gene TRBJ1-2; D is perhaps TRBD1 (6 bases). CDR1 and CDR2 from the germline V gene are SGHRS and YFSETQ. CDR3 length: 15 residues. Trimming took 1 base from V and 4 from J, leaving 14 bases between them. The CDR3 loop reads CASSLLGGLGYGYTF. DNA of the CDR3: TGCGCCAGCAGCTTGCTGGGGGGGCTCGGCTATGGCTACACCTTC.

This clonotype showed up many times. This may be a read error: a much more frequent sequence differs by one nucleotide. This rearrangement joins TRBV6-5 to TRBJ1-2; 7 bases are shared with TRBD1. CDR1 and CDR2 from the germline V gene are MNHEY and SVGAGI. V was clipped by 3 bases and J by 7 bases; unmatched bases: 2. The CDR3 sequence is 12 residues long. CDR3 nucleotide sequence: TGTGCCAGCAGTTATAACAGGGGTGGCTACACCTTC. It specifies CASSYNRGGYTF.

This clonotype was seen at least ten times. Here the CDR3 reads CASSRLDRDNSPLHF. The CDR3, as DNA: TGTGCCAGCAGCAGACTTGATAGGGACAATTCACCCCTCCACTTT. The rearrangement links TRBV27 to TRBJ1-6; D is perhaps TRBD1 (5 bases). Looked up from germline, CDR1 is MNHEY and CDR2 is SMNVEV (reference sequence). The germline V and J ends were trimmed by 6 bases and 7 bases, with 16 bases remaining between them. The CDR3 is 15 residues long.

This chain joins TRBV7-2 and TRBJ2-5; possible D gene TRBD2, 6 bases. Trimming pared 5 bases from V and 5 bases from J, leaving 12 bases between. CDR3 length: 13 residues. Germline V gives CDR1 SGHTA, CDR2 FQGNSA. In nucleotides, the CDR3 is TGTGCCAGCAGCCGCCCTAGCGATGAGACCCAGTACTTC. Its protein product is CASSRPSDETQYF.

At least ten counts were recorded for this clonotype. The chain employs TRBV28 and TRBJ1-1; TRBD1 matches 11 bases. V lost 4 bases, J lost 10 bases, and 2 bases stayed unmatched. The CDR3 covers 12 residues. Germline V gene sequence: CDR1 MDHEN, CDR2 SYDVKM. The CDR3 nucleotides read TGTGCCAGCAGTTGGACAGGGGGCGGAGCTTTCTTT. Translation gives CASSWTGGGAFF.

This clonotype has ten or more counts. The rearrangement joins TRBV7-2 to TRBJ1-2; D is possibly TRBD1 (6 bases). V was shortened by 6 bases and J by 2 bases, with 13 bases between the two germline ends. The CDR3 runs to 14 residues. Per the germline V gene, CDR1 is SGHTA and CDR2 is FQGNSA. CDR3 DNA sequence: TGTGCCAGCAGGGGACCGGGACACAACTATGGCTACACCTTC. Encoded protein: CASRGPGHNYGYTF.

This clonotype was found many times. The V call is TRBV11-1, the J call TRBJ2-5; TRBD1 matches at 10 bases. The CDR3 covers 18 residues. The germline CDR1 and CDR2 sequences are SGHAT and FQDESV (reference sequence). V was clipped by 4 bases and J by 4 bases; unmatched bases: 15. CDR3 protein: CASSYKRPGQGMRETQYF. CDR3 bases: TGTGCCAGCAGCTACAAAAGGCCGGGACAGGGGATGCGAGAGACCCAGTACTTC.

The genes are TRBV3-1 and TRBJ2-7, with D perhaps TRBD2 (5 bases). Germline V gives CDR1 LGHDT, CDR2 YNNKEL (reference sequence). V was shortened by 0 bases and J by 0 bases, with 12 bases between the two germline ends. This CDR3 contains 16 residues. The CDR3 spells CASSQDTGRASYEQYF. CDR3 bases: TGTGCCAGCAGCCAAGACACCGGGCGGGCCTCCTACGAGCAGTACTTC.

This clonotype was detected many times. V is TRBV11-2 and J is TRBJ1-2; no clear D gene. This CDR3 spans 15 amino acids. Trimming removed 2 bases at V and 1 base at J, with 11 bases between. The germline V gene encodes CDR1 SGHAT and CDR2 FQNNGV. The CDR3 protein is CASSLTGEGNYGYTF. CDR3 coding DNA: TGTGCCAGCAGCTTAACTGGAGAGGGTAACTATGGCTACACCTTC.

The chain has TRBV28 and TRBJ2-5; 7 bases align to TRBD2. The CDR3 length is 16 residues. The germline CDR1 and CDR2 sequences are MDHEN and SYDVKM. J lost 4 bases, V lost 5 bases, and 13 bases had no gene match. The CDR3 reads CASSRGRESRPETQYF. As DNA, the CDR3 is TGTGCCAGCAGTCGTGGGCGGGAGTCTCGGCCAGAGACCCAGTACTTC.

This clonotype was found a few times. The rearrangement uses TRBV28 and TRBJ1-6; a possible D gene is TRBD1 (5 bases). The germline V and J ends were trimmed by 5 bases and 12 bases, with 17 bases remaining between them. The germline CDR1 and CDR2 sequences are MDHEN and SYDVKM. This CDR3 is 14 amino acids long. CDR3 region: CASSPQAGIGPLHF. The CDR3, as DNA: TGTGCCAGCAGTCCTCAAGCAGGGATAGGACCCCTCCACTTT.

This clonotype has only a few counts. The chain has TRBV6-1 and TRBJ1-1, with unresolved D. The V gene's germline CDR1 is MNHNS and CDR2 SASEGT. This CDR3 has 12 amino acids. Trimming removed 6 bases at V and 8 bases at J, with 13 bases between. The chain's CDR3 is CASSSDPLEAFF. The CDR3 nucleotides are TGTGCCAGCAGCTCCGACCCCCTCGAAGCTTTCTTT.